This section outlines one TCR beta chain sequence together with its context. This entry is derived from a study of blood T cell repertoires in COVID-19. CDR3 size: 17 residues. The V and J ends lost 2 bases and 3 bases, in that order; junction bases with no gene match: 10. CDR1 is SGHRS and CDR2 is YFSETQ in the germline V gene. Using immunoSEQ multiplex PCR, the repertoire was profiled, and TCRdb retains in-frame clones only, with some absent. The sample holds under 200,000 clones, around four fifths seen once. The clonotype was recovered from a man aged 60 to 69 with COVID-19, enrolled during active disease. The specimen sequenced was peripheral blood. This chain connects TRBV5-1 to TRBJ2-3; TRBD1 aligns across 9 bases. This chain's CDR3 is CASSLGATGGLTDTQYF. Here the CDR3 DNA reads TGCGCCAGCAGCTTAGGGGCGACAGGGGGTTTAACAGATACGCAGTATTTT.